The clone carrying this TCR beta chain was counted many times. The target antigen is unknown. The entry originates in a study of human T cells and chemical hapten exposure. As processed by the authors: Sample TCR counts, which ranged from roughly 20,000 to 750,000, had a median of 95,638. A single record per CDR3 protein comes from TCRdb applying MiXCR to the RACE reads. TCRdb, not the original authors, processed these V and J calls. The sample yields 84,000 or so distinct CDR3 sequences, roughly 10% seen once. Time point given: patch test 2, 6 weeks after DPC sensitization. As for treatment: therapeutic diphenylcyclopropenone sensitization with weekly scalp DPC. Study-wide results and caveats: There were significantly more large CDR3 similarity clusters among expanded TCRs than among controls.

V lost 2 bases, J lost 6 bases, and 7 bases stayed unmatched. The CDR3 has 16 amino acids. Germline CDR1 MNHEY, CDR2 SVGEGT. J is TRBJ1-5 and V is TRBV6-2 or TRBV6-3; 10 bases map to TRBD1. The sequenced sample was whole blood, obtained in connection with sensitization to the hapten diphenylcyclopropenone (DPC). The TCR originated in a woman aged 25 to 39 with alopecia areata. Some clones in this sample may be carry-over from other donors' samples. The CDR3 spells CASSYRDRGPGQPQHF. The DNA for the CDR3 is TGTGCCAGCAGTTACAGAGACAGGGGGCCAGGTCAGCCCCAGCATTTT.